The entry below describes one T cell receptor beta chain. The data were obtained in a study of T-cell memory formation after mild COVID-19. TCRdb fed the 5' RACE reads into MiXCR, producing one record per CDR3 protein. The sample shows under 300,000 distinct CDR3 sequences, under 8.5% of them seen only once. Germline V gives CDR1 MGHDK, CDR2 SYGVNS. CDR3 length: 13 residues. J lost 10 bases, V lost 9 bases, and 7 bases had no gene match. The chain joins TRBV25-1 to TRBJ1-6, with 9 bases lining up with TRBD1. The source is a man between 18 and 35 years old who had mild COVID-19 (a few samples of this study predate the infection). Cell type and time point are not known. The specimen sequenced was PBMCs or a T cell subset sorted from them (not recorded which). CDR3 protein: CARTGTGLSPLHF. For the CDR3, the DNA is TGTGCCAGGACCGGGACAGGGCTGTCACCCCTCCACTTT.